This TCR beta chain was identified in a study of OX40 agonist ivuxolimab in advanced cancers. As for the study in general: Dose-escalation cases comprised hepatocellular carcinoma, melanoma, renal cell or head and neck cancer.

Clones were read by immunoSEQ multiplex PCR, and TCRdb kept only the in-frame ones, dropping some. The data hold around 87,000 clones, with approximately 94% observed a single time. Blood draws occurred at baseline, cycle 4 day 1, and cycle 7 day 1. Deletions cut 5 bases from V and 0 bases from J, with 14 bases between. The CDR3 loop spans 15 amino acids. Per germline, CDR1 MDHEN and CDR2 SYDVKM. The rearrangement uses TRBV28 and TRBJ2-7, with D uncertain. This specimen was CD4+ or CD8+ T cells sorted from blood, taken in a trial of the OX40 agonist ivuxolimab. The sequence derives from an adult with an advanced solid tumor such as melanoma, head and neck, liver or kidney cancer. The chain's CDR3 is CASSTPGSSSYEQYF. CDR3 sequence (DNA): TGTGCCAGCAGTACCCCGGGTTCTAGCTCCTACGAGCAGTACTTC.